These 13 T cell receptor beta chains came from one sample sequenced in a study of T cell responses to AZD1222 COVID-19 vaccine (dated by TCRdb to the early 2020s). What the time point label conveys for this sample: baseline before first vaccination. The method behind the library was the immunoSEQ multiplex PCR assay. TCRdb mirrors the immuneACCESS table, restricted to in-frame sequences. Some clones are absent from its copies; in checked studies, under half trace to an unresolved V gene, and the reason for the others is unknown. Across this sample there are roughly 150,000 clones, with approximately 90% seen only once. Of the sample, approximately 6.9% is held by the ten largest clones. The sample in question was peripheral blood, obtained on day 0 of AZD1222 vaccination. The receptors originated from an adult in good health.

The rearrangement joins TRBV7-9 to TRBJ1-5, with 7 bases fitting TRBD1. CDR1 and CDR2 (germline): SEHNR, FQNEAQ (reference sequence). This CDR3 spans 16 amino acids. Germline trimming cut 1 base from V and 3 bases from J; bases unmatched to any gene: 6. The CDR3 here is CASSLEGALTNQPQHF. The CDR3 nucleotides are TGTGCCAGCAGCTTAGAGGGGGCGCTTACCAATCAGCCCCAGCATTTT.

The V and J genes are TRBV5-1 and TRBJ2-2; D is perhaps TRBD1 or TRBD2 (5 bases each). The germline CDR1 and CDR2 sequences are SGHRS and YFSETQ. V lost 1 base and J lost 1, with 11 bases in between. The CDR3 extends over 16 amino acids. This CDR3 is CASSLSGHLNTGELFF. For the CDR3, the DNA is TGCGCCAGCAGCTTGAGCGGACACTTGAACACCGGGGAGCTGTTTTTT.

This clone rates as medium-sized. The gene calls are TRBV11-3 and TRBJ1-2; no clear D. V shed 2 bases and J shed 0 bases, with 4 bases lying between them. The CDR3 is made up of 13 amino acids. CDR1 and CDR2 from the germline V gene are SGHNT and YENEEA. CDR3 amino acids: CASSLQTNYGYTF. As DNA, the CDR3 is TGTGCCAGCAGCTTACAAACTAACTATGGCTACACCTTC.

CDR3 sequence: CAISVAGNYGYTF. DNA for the CDR3: TGTGCCATCAGTGTAGCCGGAAACTATGGCTACACCTTC. The rearrangement links TRBV10-3 to TRBJ1-2; D gene unclear. From germline, CDR1 is ENHRY and CDR2 SYGVKD. The V end lost 4 bases, the J end lost 2 bases, and 8 bases lay between the germline ends. This CDR3 is built from 13 residues.

V is TRBV6-5 and J is TRBJ1-2, with D perhaps matching TRBD1 (6 bases). The CDR3 is 14 amino acids. Trimming left V 2 bases short and J 6 bases short, with 13 bases between. CDR1 and CDR2 from the germline V gene are MNHEY and SVGAGI. Here the CDR3 DNA reads TGTGCCAGCAGTTACGGGGGGGGCACGGATGGCTACACCTTC. It codes for CASSYGGGTDGYTF.

The rearrangement uses TRBV3-1 (or the pseudogene TRBV3-2) and TRBJ2-7; 11 nucleotides line up with TRBD2. The junction had 7 bases not matched to a gene; V was cut back by 9 bases and J by 6 bases. This CDR3 region has 13 residues. Germline V gives CDR1 LGHDT, CDR2 YNNKEL (reference sequence). CDR3 amino acids: CASSSGGRSEQYV. CDR3 nucleotides: TGTGCCAGTTCTAGCGGGGGGCGCTCCGAGCAGTACGTC.

The gene calls are TRBV12-3 or TRBV12-4 and TRBJ1-6; D uncertain. V was shortened by 5 bases and J by 10 bases, with 12 bases between the two germline ends. This CDR3 comprises 13 residues. The CDR3 nucleotides are TGTGCCAGCAGTAATCAGCCGGCCTCACCCCTCCACTTT. Translated: CASSNQPASPLHF.

The gene calls are TRBV6-6 and TRBJ1-1, with a weak D call TRBD1 (5 bases). Trimming took 6 bases from V and 0 from J, leaving 29 bases between them. This CDR3 spans 20 amino acids. Germline V CDR1 and CDR2: MNHNY, SVGAGI (reference sequence). This CDR3 is CASSLLPFQALQEMNTEAFF. CDR3 in DNA: TGTGCCAGCAGCCTCCTGCCCTTTCAGGCCTTACAGGAGATGAACACTGAAGCTTTCTTT.

This clone was seen a handful of times. The rearrangement links TRBV6-2 or TRBV6-3 to TRBJ2-2; D not resolved. Germline lookup yields CDR1 MNHEY and CDR2 SVGEGT. Trimming took 4 bases from V and 6 from J, leaving 12 bases between them. The CDR3 runs 14 residues. CDR3 sequence: CASSWGTPAGELFF. The CDR3 DNA reads TGTGCCAGCAGTTGGGGAACCCCGGCCGGGGAGCTGTTTTTT.

The chain has TRBV10-1 and TRBJ2-7, with D possibly matching TRBD1 (5 bases). Trimming removed 4 bases at V and 2 bases at J, with 24 bases between. The CDR3 has 18 amino acids. Germline lookup yields CDR1 WNHNN and CDR2 SYGVQD (reference sequence). CDR3 nucleotides: TGCGCCAGCAGTGTAAGGGGCAGGAGAAAATTACCTACCTACGAGCAGTACGTC. This translates into CASSVRGRRKLPTYEQYV.

The J gene is TRBJ2-1, the V gene TRBV10-3; 8 nucleotides line up with TRBD1. The trim removed 8 bases at V and 4 bases at J, leaving 4 bases unmatched. CDR1 and CDR2 from the germline V gene are ENHRY and SYGVKD. This CDR3 is built from 13 residues. The CDR3, as DNA: TGTGCCATCCAGGGGGCGCCTTACAATGAGCAGTTCTTC. It codes for CAIQGAPYNEQFF.

J is TRBJ1-3 and V is TRBV9, with a weak D call TRBD1 (5 bases). This CDR3 has 12 residues. Germline V gene lookup returns CDR1 SGDLS and CDR2 YYNGEE. Trimming removed 4 bases at V and 8 bases at J, with 10 bases between. CDR3 bases: TGTGCCAGCAGCACAGGTCGGGACACCATATATTTT. Protein product: CASSTGRDTIYF.

The chain has TRBV7-2 and TRBJ2-2; 10 nucleotides agree with TRBD1. The CDR3 totals 13 residues. The V segment lost 2 bases and the J segment 13 bases; nucleotides outside the gene matches: 4. CDR1 SGHTA and CDR2 FQGNSA come from the germline V gene. CDR3 sequence reads: CASSLTDRGRLFF. The CDR3 DNA follows: TGTGCCAGCAGCTTAACCGACAGGGGGCGGCTGTTTTTT.